This T cell receptor beta chain was recovered during a study of identical twins. Study-level points and caveats: Invariant populations such as MAIT and iNKT cells could partly muddle zero-insertion analyses.

This clonotype was seen ten or more times. Its antigen remains unknown. V was trimmed by 7 bases and J by 4 bases, leaving 11 bases between them. The CDR3 extends over 13 amino acids. TCRdb processed the 5' RACE reads anew with MiXCR; each CDR3 protein has one entry. This table holds about 900,000 distinct CDR3 sequences, around an eighth found once. Separately, the same data were catalogued under a study of yellow fever vaccine responses in identical twins.

The receptor comes from a woman between 18 and 30 years old in good health. The sample comprised PBMCs. The chain couples TRBV12-3 or TRBV12-4 to TRBJ2-1; D may match TRBD1 or TRBD2 (6 bases each). CDR3 protein: CASTGGTYNEQFF. The CDR3 nucleotides are TGTGCCAGCACAGGCGGGACATACAATGAGCAGTTCTTC.